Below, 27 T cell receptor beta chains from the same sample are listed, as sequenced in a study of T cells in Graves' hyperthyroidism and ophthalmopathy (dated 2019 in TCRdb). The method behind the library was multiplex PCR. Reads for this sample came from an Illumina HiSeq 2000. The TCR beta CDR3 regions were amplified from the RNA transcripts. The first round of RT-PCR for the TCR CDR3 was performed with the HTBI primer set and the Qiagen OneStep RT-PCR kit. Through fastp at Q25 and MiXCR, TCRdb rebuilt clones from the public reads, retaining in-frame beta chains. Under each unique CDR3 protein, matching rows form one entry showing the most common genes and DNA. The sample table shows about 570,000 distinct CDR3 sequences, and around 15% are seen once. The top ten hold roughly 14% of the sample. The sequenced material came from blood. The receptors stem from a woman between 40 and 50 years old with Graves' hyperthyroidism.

This chain's CDR3 is CSARALGDTQYF. In nucleotides, the CDR3 is TGCAGTGCTAGAGCCTTGGGAGATACGCAGTATTTT. This sequence joins TRBV20-1 and TRBJ2-3; the D is unclear. This CDR3 is 12 amino acids long. V gave up 1 base and J gave up 5 bases, with 7 bases separating them. From germline, CDR1 is DFQATT and CDR2 SNEGSKA (reference sequence).

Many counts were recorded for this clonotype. In nucleotides, the CDR3 is TGCGCCAGCAGCGAAGGGGAAGGGGACACTGAAGCTTTCTTT. Translation: CASSEGEGDTEAFF. V usage is TRBV4-1 and J usage is TRBJ1-1; D may be TRBD1 (5 bases). The germline V and J ends were trimmed by 5 bases and 3 bases, with 13 bases remaining between them. This CDR3 spans 14 amino acids. Germline V lookup: CDR1 MGHRA, CDR2 YSYEKL.

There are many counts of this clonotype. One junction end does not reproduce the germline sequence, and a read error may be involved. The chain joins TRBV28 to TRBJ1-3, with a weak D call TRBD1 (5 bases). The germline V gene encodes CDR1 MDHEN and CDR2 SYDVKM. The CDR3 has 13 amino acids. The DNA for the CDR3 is TGCGCCAGTTCCACAGGCTCTGGAAACACCATATATTTT. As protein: CASSTGSGNTIYF.

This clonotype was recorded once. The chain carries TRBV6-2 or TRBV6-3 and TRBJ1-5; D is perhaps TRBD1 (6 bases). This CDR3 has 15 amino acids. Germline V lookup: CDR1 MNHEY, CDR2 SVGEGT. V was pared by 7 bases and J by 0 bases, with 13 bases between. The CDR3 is CASKGDVYSNQPQHF. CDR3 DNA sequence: TGTGCCAGCAAGGGGGACGTCTATAGCAATCAGCCCCAGCATTTT.

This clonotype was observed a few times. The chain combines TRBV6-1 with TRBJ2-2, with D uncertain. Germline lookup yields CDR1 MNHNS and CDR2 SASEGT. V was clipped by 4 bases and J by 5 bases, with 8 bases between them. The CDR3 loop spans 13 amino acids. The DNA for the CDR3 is TGTGCCAGCAGTGGCAAAGAGACCGGGGAGCTGTTTTTT. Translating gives CASSGKETGELFF.

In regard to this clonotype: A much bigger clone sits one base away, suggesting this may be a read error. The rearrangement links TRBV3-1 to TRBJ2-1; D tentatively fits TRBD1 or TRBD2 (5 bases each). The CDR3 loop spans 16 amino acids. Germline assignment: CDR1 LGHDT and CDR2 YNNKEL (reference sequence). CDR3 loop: CASSERGGSSCNEQFF. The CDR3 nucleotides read TGTGCCAGCAGTGAGAGGGGCGGTAGCTCCTGCAATGAGCAGTTCTTC.

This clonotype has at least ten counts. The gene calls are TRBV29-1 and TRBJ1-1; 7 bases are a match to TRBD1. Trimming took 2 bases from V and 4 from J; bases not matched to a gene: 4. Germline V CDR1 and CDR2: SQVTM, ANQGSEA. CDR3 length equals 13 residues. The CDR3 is CSVESAGGTEAFF. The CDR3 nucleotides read TGCAGCGTTGAATCCGCAGGGGGCACTGAAGCTTTCTTT.

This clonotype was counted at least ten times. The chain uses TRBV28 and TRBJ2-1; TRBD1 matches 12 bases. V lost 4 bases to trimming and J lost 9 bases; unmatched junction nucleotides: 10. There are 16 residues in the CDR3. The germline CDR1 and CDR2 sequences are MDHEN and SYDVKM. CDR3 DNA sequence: TGTGCCAGCAGTTCGTACGGGACAGGGGGCTTTGGTGAGCAGTTCTTC. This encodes CASSSYGTGGFGEQFF.

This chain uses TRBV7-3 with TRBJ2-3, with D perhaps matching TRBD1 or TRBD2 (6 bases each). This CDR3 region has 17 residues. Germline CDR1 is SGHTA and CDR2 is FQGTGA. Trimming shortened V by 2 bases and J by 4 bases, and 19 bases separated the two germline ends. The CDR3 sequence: CASSLVGAGSGPDTQYF. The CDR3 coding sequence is TGTGCCAGCAGCTTAGTGGGGGCGGGGAGCGGGCCAGATACGCAGTATTTT.

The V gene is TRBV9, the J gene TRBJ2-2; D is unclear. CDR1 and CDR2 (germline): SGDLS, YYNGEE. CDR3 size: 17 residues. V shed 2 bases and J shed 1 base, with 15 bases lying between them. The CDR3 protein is CASSVGRGSGNTGELFF. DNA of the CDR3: TGTGCCAGCAGCGTCGGCCGTGGGTCGGGGAACACCGGGGAGCTGTTTTTT.

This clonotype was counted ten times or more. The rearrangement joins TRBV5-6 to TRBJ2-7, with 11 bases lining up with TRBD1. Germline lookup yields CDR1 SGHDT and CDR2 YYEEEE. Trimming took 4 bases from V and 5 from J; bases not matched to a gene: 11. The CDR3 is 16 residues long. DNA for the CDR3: TGTGCCAGCAGCGTATACCGGGACAGGGGGAGCCACGAGCAGTACTTC. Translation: CASSVYRDRGSHEQYF.

CDR3 amino acids: CASSLTLTGVLNTDTQYF. CDR3 coding DNA: TGTGCCAGCAGCTTGACCTTAACAGGAGTACTTAATACAGATACGCAGTATTTT. This rearrangement joins TRBV5-6 to TRBJ2-3; tentatively, D is TRBD1 (5 bases). The germline V gene encodes CDR1 SGHDT and CDR2 YYEEEE. The CDR3 covers 18 residues. V gave up 1 base and J gave up 3 bases, with 21 bases separating them. Based on the CDR3 plus reference TRBV5-6 and TRBJ2-3, the full variable domain is DAGVTQSPTHLIKTRGQQVTLRCSPKSGHDTVSWYQQALGQGPQFIFQYYEEEERQRGNFPDRFSGHQFPNYSSELNVNALLLGDSALYLCASSLTLTGVLNTDTQYFGPGTRLTVL.

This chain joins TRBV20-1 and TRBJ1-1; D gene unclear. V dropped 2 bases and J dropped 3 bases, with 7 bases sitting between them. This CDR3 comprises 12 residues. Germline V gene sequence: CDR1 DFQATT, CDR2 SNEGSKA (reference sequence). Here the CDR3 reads CSARWMYTEAFF. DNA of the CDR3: TGCAGTGCTAGATGGATGTACACTGAAGCTTTCTTT.

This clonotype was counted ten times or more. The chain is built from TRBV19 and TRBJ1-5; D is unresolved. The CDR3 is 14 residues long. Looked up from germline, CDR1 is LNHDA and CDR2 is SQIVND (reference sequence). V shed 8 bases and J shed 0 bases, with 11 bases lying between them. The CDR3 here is CASERGYSNQPQHF. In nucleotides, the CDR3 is TGTGCCAGTGAGCGGGGATATAGCAATCAGCCCCAGCATTTT.

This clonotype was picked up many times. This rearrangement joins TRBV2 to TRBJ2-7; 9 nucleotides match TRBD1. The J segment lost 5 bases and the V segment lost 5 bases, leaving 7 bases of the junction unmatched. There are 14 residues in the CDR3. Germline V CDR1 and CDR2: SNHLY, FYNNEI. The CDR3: CASSSGTGTDEQYF. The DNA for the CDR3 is TGTGCCAGCAGTTCCGGGACAGGGACGGACGAGCAGTACTTC.

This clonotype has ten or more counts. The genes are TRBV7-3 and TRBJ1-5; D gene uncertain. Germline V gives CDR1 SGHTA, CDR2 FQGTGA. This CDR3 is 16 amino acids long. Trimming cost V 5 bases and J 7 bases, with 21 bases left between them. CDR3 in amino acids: CASSKNFRRQFQPQHF. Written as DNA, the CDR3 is TGTGCCAGCAGCAAAAATTTCCGCAGGCAGTTCCAGCCCCAGCATTTT.

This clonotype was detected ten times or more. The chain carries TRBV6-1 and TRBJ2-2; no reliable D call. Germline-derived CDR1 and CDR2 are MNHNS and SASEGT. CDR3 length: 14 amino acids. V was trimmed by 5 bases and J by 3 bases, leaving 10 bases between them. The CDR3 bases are TGTGCCAGCAGTCCTAACTGGTACACCGGGGAGCTGTTTTTT. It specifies CASSPNWYTGELFF.

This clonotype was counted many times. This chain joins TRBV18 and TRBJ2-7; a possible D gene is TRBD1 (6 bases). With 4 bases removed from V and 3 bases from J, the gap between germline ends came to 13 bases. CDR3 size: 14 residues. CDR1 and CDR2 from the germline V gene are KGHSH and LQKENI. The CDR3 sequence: CASSLGTLNYEQYF. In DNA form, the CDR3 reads TGTGCCAGCTCACTGGGGACATTAAACTACGAGCAGTACTTC.

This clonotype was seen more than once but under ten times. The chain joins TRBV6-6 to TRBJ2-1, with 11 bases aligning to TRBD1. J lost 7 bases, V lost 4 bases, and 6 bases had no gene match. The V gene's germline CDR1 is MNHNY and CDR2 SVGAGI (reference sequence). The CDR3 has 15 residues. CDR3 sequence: CASSSAGTGGNEQFF. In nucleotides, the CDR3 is TGTGCCAGCAGTTCGGCCGGGACAGGGGGGAATGAGCAGTTCTTC.

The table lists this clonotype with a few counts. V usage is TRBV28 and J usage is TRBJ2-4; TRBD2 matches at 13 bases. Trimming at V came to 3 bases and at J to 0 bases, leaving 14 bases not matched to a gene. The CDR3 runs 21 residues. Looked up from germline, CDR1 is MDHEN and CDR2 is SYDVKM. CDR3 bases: TGTGCCAGCAGTTTCCTATATGTGCGGACTAGCGGGAGTCTAGCCAAAAACATTCAGTACTTC. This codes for CASSFLYVRTSGSLAKNIQYF. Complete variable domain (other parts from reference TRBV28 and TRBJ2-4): DVKVTQSSRYLVKRTGEKVFLECVQDMDHENMFWYRQDPGLGLRLIYFSYDVKMKEKGDIPEGYSVSREKKERFSLILESASTNQTSMYLCASSFLYVRTSGSLAKNIQYFGAGTRLSVL.

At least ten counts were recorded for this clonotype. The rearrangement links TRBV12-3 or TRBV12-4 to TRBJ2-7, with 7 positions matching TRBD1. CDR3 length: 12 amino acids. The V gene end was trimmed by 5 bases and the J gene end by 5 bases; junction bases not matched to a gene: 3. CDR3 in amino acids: CASSPDRDEQYF. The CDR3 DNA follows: TGTGCCAGCAGTCCAGACAGGGACGAGCAGTACTTC.

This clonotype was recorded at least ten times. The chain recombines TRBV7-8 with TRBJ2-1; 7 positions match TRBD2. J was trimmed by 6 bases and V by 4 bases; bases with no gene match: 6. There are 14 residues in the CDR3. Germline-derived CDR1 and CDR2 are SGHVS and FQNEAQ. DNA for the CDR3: TGTGCCAGCAGCTCAGGCGGGAGCCTCAATGAGCAGTTCTTC. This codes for CASSSGGSLNEQFF.

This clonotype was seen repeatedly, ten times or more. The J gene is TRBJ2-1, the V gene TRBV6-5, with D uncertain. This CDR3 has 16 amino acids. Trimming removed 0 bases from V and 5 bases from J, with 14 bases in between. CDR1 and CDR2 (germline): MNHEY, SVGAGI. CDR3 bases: TGTGCCAGCAGTTACTCGAGGTGGGGTTTCAACAATGAGCAGTTCTTC. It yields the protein CASSYSRWGFNNEQFF.

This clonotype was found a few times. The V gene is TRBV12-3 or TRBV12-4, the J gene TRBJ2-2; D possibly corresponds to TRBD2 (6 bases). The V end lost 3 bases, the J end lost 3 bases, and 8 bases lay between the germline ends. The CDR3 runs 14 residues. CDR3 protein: CASSFGLHTGELFF. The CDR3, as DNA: TGTGCCAGCAGTTTTGGACTACACACCGGGGAGCTGTTTTTT.

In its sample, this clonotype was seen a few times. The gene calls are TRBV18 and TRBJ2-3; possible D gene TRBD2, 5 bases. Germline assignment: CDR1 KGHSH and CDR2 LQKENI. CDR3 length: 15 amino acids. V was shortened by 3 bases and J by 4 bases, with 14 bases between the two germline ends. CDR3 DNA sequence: TGTGCCAGCTCACCTCGCGGGCCCAGGCCAGATACGCAGTATTTT. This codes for CASSPRGPRPDTQYF.

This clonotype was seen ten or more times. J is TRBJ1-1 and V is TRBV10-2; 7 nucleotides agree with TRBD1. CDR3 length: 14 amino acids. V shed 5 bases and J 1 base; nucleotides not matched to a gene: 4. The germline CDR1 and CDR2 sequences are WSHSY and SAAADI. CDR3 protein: CASSSTGRNTEAFF. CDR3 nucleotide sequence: TGCGCCAGCAGTTCGACAGGGAGGAACACTGAAGCTTTCTTT.

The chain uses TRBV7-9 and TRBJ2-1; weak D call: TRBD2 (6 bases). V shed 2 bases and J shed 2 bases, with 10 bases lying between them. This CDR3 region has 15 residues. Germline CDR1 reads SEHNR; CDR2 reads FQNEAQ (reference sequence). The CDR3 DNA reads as TGTGCCAGCAGCTTATCGACGGGAGCCTACAATGAGCAGTTCTTC. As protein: CASSLSTGAYNEQFF.